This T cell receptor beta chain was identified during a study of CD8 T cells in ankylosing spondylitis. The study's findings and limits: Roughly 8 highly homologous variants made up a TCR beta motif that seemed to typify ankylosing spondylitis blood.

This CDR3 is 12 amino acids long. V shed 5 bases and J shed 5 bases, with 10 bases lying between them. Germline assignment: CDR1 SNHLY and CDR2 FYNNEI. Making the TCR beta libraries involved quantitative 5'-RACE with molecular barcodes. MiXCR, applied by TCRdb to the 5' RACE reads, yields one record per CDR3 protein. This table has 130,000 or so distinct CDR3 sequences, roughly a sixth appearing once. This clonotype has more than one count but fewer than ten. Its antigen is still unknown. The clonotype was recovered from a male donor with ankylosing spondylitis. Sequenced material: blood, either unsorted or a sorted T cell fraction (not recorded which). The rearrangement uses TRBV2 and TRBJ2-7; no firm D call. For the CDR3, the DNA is TGTGCCAGCAGTATTGGACGACACGAGCAGTACTTC. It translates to CASSIGRHEQYF.